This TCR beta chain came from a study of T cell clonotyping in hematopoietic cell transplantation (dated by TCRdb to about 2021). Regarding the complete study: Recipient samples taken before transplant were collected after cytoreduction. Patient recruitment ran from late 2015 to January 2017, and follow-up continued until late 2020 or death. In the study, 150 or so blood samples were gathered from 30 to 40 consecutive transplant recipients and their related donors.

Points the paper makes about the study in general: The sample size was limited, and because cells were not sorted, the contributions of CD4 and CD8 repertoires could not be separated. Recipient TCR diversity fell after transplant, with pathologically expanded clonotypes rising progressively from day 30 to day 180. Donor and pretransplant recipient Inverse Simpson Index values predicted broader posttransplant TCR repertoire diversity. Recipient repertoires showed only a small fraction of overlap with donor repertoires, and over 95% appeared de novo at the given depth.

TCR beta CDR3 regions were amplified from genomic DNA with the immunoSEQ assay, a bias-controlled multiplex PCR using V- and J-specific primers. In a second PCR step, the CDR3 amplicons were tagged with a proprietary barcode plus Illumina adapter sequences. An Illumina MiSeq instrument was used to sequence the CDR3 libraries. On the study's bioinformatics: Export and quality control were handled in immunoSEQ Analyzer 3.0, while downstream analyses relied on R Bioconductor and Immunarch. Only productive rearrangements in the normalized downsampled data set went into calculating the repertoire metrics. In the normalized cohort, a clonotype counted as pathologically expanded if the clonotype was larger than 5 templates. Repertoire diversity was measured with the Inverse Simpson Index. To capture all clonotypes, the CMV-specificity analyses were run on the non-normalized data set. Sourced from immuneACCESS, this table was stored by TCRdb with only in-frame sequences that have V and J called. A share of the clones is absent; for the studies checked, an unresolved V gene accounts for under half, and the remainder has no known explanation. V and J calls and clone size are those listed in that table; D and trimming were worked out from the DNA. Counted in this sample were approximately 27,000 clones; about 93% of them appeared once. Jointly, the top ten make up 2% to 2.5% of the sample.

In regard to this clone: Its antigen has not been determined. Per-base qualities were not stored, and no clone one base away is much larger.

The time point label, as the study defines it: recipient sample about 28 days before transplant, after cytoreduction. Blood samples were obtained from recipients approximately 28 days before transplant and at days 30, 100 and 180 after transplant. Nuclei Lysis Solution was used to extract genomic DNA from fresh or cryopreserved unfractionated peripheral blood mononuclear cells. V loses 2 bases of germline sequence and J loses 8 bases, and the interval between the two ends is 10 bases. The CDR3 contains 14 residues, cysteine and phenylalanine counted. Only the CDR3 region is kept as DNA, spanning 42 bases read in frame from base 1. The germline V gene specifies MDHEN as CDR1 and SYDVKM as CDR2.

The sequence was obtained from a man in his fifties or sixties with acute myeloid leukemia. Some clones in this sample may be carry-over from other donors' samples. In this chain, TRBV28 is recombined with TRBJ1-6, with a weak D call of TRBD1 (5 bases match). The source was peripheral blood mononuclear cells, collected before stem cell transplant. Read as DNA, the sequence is TGTGCCAGCAGTTTAGTGGGGGGAGATTCACCCCTCCACTTT. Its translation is CASSLVGGDSPLHF.